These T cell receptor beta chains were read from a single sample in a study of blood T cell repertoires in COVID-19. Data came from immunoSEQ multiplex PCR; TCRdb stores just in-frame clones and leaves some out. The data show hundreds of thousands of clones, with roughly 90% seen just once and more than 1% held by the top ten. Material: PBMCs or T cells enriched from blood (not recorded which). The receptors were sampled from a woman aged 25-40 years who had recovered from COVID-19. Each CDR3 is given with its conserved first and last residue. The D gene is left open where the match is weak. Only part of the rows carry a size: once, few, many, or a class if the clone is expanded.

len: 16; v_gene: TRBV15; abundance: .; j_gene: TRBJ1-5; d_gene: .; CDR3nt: TGTGCCACCAGCAGAGATGTGCAGGTCGGAAATCAGCCCCAGCATTTT; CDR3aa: CATSRDVQVGNQPQHF
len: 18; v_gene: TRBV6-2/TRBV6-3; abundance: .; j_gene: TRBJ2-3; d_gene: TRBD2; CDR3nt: TGTGCCAGCAGTTACTTCTCTCGGACTAGCGGGGGCCCCTATACGCAGTATTTT; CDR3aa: CASSYFSRTSGGPYTQYF
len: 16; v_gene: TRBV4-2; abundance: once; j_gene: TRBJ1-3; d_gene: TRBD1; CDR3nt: TGTGCCAGCAGCCAATTAGTAGACAGGGGTGGAAACACCATATATTTT; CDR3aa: CASSQLVDRGGNTIYF
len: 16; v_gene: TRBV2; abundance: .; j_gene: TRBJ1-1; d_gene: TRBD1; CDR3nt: TGTGCCAGCAGTGAAGGGAGGACAGGGGGCGATCCTGAAGCTTTCTTT; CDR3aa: CASSEGRTGGDPEAFF
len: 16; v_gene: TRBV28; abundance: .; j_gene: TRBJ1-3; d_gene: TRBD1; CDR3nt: TGTGCCAGCAGCGTCGGACAGGGGGCGCGCGGAAACACCATATATTTT; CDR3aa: CASSVGQGARGNTIYF
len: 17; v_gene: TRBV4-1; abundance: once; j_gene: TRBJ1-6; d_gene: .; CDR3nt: TGCGCCAGCAGCCGAGCCAACTCCGGGACGGGGAGGTCACCCCTCCACTTT; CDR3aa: CASSRANSGTGRSPLHF
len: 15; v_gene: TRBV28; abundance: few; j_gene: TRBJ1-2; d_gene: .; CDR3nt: TGTGCCAGCAGTTTGAGCTTCCGAGCTAGGGAGGGCTACACCTTC; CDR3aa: CASSLSFRAREGYTF
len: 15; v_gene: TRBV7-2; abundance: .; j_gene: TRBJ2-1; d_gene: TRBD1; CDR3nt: TGTGCCAGCAGCTTTATGTCAGGGGGTCGGGGAGAGCAGTTCTTC; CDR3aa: CASSFMSGGRGEQFF
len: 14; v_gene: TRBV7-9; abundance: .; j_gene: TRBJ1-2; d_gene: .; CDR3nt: TGTGCCAGCAGCCACAGGGATAGAAATTATGGCTACACCTTC; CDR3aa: CASSHRDRNYGYTF
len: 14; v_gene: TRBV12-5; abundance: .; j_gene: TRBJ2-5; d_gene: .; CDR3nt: TGTGCTAGTGGTTTGGGACAGCGAGAAGAGACCCAGTACTTC; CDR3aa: CASGLGQREETQYF
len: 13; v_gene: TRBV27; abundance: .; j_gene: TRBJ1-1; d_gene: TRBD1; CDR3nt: TGTGCCAGCAGTTACCGACAGGGATCTGAAGCTTTCTTT; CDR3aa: CASSYRQGSEAFF
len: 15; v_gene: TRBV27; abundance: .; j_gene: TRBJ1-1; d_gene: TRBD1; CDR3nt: TGTGCCAGCAGTTTACAGGGGGCGATGAACACTGAAGCTTTCTTT; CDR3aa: CASSLQGAMNTEAFF
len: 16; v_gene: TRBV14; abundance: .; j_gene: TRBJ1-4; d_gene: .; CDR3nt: TGTGCCAGCAGCCAAGATACCAGGGTGTCTAATGAAAAACTGTTTTTT; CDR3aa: CASSQDTRVSNEKLFF
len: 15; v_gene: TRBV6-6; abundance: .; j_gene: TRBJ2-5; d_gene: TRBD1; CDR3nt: TGTGCCAGCAGTTCCCCGGACAGGGGGCTAGAGACCCAGTACTTC; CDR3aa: CASSSPDRGLETQYF
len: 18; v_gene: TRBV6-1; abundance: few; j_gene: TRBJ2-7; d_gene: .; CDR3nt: TGTGCCAGCAGTGAAGCGCCCTCGCTCGAAACCGCGGGCTACGAGCAGTACTTC; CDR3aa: CASSEAPSLETAGYEQYF
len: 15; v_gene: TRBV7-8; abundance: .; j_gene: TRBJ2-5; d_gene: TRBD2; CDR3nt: TGTGCCAGCAGCTTACGGACTAGCGGGGGAGAGACCCAGTACTTC; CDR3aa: CASSLRTSGGETQYF
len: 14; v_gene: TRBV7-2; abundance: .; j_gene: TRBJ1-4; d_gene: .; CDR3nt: TGTGCCAGCAGCTTCAGTCAAGGTAGCGAAAAACTGTTTTTT; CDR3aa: CASSFSQGSEKLFF
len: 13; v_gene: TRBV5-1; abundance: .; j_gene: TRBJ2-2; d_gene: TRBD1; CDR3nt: TGCGCCAGCAGCTTGGAGACAGGGAGGGAGCTGTTTTTT; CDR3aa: CASSLETGRELFF
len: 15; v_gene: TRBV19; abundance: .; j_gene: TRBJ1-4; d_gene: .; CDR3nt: TGTGCCAGTAGTGCTCCCCGGCAGGAGGATGAAAAACTGTTTTTT; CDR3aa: CASSAPRQEDEKLFF